This T cell receptor (beta chain) derives from a study of graft-versus-host responses after intestinal transplantation. As for the study in general: Transplants were multivisceral, liver-intestinal, or isolated intestinal.

With 1 base removed from V and 2 bases from J, the gap between germline ends came to 9 bases. Germline CDR1 SGHAT, CDR2 FQNNGV. CDR3 length: 14 residues. TCRdb keeps only in-frame clones here, not all; method: immunoSEQ multiplex PCR. Counted here are about 88,000 clones, under 95% occurring once; the ten biggest clones make up 0.3% to 0.45%. General study results and limits: Recipient marrow harbored GvH clones, some of which surfaced first in ileum or blood.

As concerns this clone: Its antigen is currently unknown.

The chain uses TRBV11-2 and TRBJ2-7; possible D gene TRBD1, 5 bases. This clonotype was obtained from a human donor who was the organ donor for an intestinal transplant. The sample consisted of unstimulated CD4+ T cells sorted from spleen or lymph node cells, taken before transplant. The CDR3 DNA reads as TGTGCCAGCAGCTTAGGACAGAACCCCTACGAGCAGTACTTC. This sequence encodes CASSLGQNPYEQYF.